The 28 T cell receptor beta chains below were found in one sample sequenced in a study of radiotherapy plus CTLA-4 blockade in lung cancer. Libraries were prepared by immunoSEQ multiplex PCR; TCRdb keeps only in-frame clonotypes and omits some of them. This repertoire shows around 63,000 clones, roughly 76% found once; its top ten account for about a sixth. Sample: peripheral blood, taken from a patient treated with radiotherapy plus ipilimumab. The receptors derive from a human donor with non-small cell lung cancer whose response to radiotherapy plus ipilimumab could not be evaluated. Some clones in this sample may be carry-over from other donors' samples.

V and J are TRBV18 and TRBJ1-1; 8 positions match TRBD1. V shed 6 bases, J shed 1 base, and the junction held 4 bases outside the gene matches. This CDR3 has 14 amino acids. In germline, CDR1 is KGHSH, CDR2 LQKENI. This chain's CDR3 is CASSWTGSNTEAFF. The CDR3 region has the DNA TGTGCCAGCTCCTGGACAGGGTCGAACACTGAAGCTTTCTTT.

The chain couples TRBV5-5 to TRBJ2-2; 8 positions agree with TRBD1. Germline trimming cut 4 bases from V and 7 bases from J; bases unmatched to any gene: 12. This CDR3 is 16 amino acids long. The germline gives CDR1 SGHKS, CDR2 YYEKEE (reference sequence). The CDR3 region is CASSPAWTGRNGELFF. As DNA, the CDR3 is TGTGCCAGCAGCCCGGCCTGGACAGGGAGGAACGGGGAGCTGTTTTTT. The full variable domain, its missing parts supplied by reference TRBV5-5 and TRBJ2-2, is DAGVTQSPTHLIKTRGQQVTLRCSPISGHKSVSWYQQVLGQGPQFIFQYYEKEERGRGNFPDRFSARQFPNYSSELNVNALLLGDSALYLCASSPAWTGRNGELFFGEGSRLTVL.

About this clone: One end of the junction does not line up with germline, which may come from a read error. The V and J genes are TRBV7-2 and TRBJ2-7; D perhaps matches TRBD2 (7 bases). Germline V gives CDR1 SGHTA, CDR2 FQGNSA. The CDR3 is 14 residues long. In DNA, the CDR3 is TGTGCCAGCAGCTCCACGGGGGGCCCCCACGAGCGGTACTTC. This gives the protein CASSSTGGPHERYF.

J is TRBJ1-5 and V is TRBV4-3; D possibly corresponds to TRBD1 (5 bases). The CDR3 sequence is 15 residues long. Trimming stripped 3 bases from V and 0 bases from J, with 9 bases between. CDR1 and CDR2 from the germline V gene are LGHNA and YSLEER. The CDR3, as DNA: TGCGCCAGCAGCCAGACAGCTTATAGCAATCAGCCCCAGCATTTT. Its translation: CASSQTAYSNQPQHF.

This chain uses TRBV4-3 with TRBJ1-1; D not resolved. Trimming took 0 bases from V and 1 from J, leaving 12 bases between them. The CDR3 is 16 residues long. Germline CDR1 reads LGHNA; CDR2 reads YSLEER. The CDR3 reads CASSQDSGGENTEAFF. The DNA for the CDR3 is TGCGCCAGCAGCCAAGATTCGGGAGGCGAGAACACTGAAGCTTTCTTT.

J is TRBJ1-3 and V is TRBV4-3; D remains ambiguous. V was trimmed by 8 bases and J by 4 bases, leaving 9 bases between them. The CDR3 loop spans 12 amino acids. Looked up from germline, CDR1 is LGHNA and CDR2 is YSLEER. The CDR3 sequence is CASGEVGNTIYF. The DNA for the CDR3 is TGCGCCAGCGGCGAGGTGGGAAACACCATATATTTT.

CDR3 bases: TGTGCCAGCAGCTTAGCCCCTAGCGCCAAAACTTTCTCCTACGAGCAGTACTTC. Its protein is CASSLAPSAKTFSYEQYF. The rearrangement links TRBV7-2 to TRBJ2-7, with a possible D match to TRBD2 (6 bases). This CDR3 is built from 18 residues. V lost 0 bases, J lost 0 bases, and 18 bases lay in between. Germline V gene lookup returns CDR1 SGHTA and CDR2 FQGNSA.

This CDR3 is CASSDPGTVSNQPQHF. The CDR3 nucleotides are TGTGCCAGCAGTGACCCCGGGACAGTTAGCAATCAGCCCCAGCATTTT. The rearrangement links TRBV6-1 to TRBJ1-5, with 7 bases aligning to TRBD1. The CDR3 extends over 16 amino acids. Trimming cost V 3 bases and J 0 bases; bases outside gene matches: 5. CDR1 and CDR2 from the germline V gene are MNHNS and SASEGT.

The genes are TRBV11-2 and TRBJ1-2, with 8 bases that match TRBD1. The CDR3 consists of 13 residues. Per the germline V gene, CDR1 is SGHAT and CDR2 is FQNNGV. The junction had 7 bases not matched to a gene; V was cut back by 5 bases and J by 8 bases. CDR3 protein: CASSQQGAGGYTF. CDR3 nucleotide sequence: TGTGCCAGCAGCCAGCAGGGGGCCGGCGGCTACACCTTC.

This clone was picked up a small number of times. This chain links TRBV13 with TRBJ2-7; possible D gene TRBD1, 7 bases. This CDR3 spans 17 amino acids. V was clipped by 4 bases and J by 2 bases, with 21 bases between them. Germline V gives CDR1 PRHDT, CDR2 FYEKMQ (reference sequence). This CDR3 reads CASSSIGGQPWTYEQYF. DNA of the CDR3: TGTGCCAGCAGCTCCATCGGGGGACAGCCTTGGACCTACGAGCAGTACTTC.

This sequence joins TRBV10-3 and TRBJ2-7, with 13 bases that match TRBD2. Looked up from germline, CDR1 is ENHRY and CDR2 is SYGVKD. V was clipped by 5 bases and J by 4 bases; unmatched bases: 2. The CDR3 runs 14 residues. This CDR3 is CAISTSGGAYEQYF. As DNA, the CDR3 is TGTGCCATCAGTACTAGCGGGGGGGCTTACGAGCAGTACTTC.

This rearrangement joins TRBV19 to TRBJ1-1; D remains ambiguous. The CDR3 length is 13 residues. Germline CDR1 LNHDA, CDR2 SQIVND (reference sequence). V was clipped by 7 bases and J by 5 bases, with 14 bases between them. The CDR3 region has the DNA TGTGCCAGTACTGGTGACCCGGGGACTGAAGCTTTCTTT. This translates into CASTGDPGTEAFF.

V usage is TRBV19 and J usage is TRBJ1-1, with 9 positions matching TRBD1. The germline CDR1 and CDR2 sequences are LNHDA and SQIVND (reference sequence). V shed 3 bases and J 2 bases; nucleotides not matched to a gene: 16. The CDR3 loop spans 19 amino acids. The CDR3 reads CASSILPTGTGRGNTEAFF. For the CDR3, the DNA is TGTGCCAGTAGTATTTTACCAACCGGGACAGGGAGGGGCAACACTGAAGCTTTCTTT.

V and J are TRBV27 and TRBJ2-3; the D is unclear. The CDR3 runs to 14 residues. Trimming left V 6 bases short and J 0 bases short, with 10 bases between. Germline CDR1 is MNHEY and CDR2 is SMNVEV (reference sequence). CDR3 DNA sequence: TGTGCCAGCAGAGACATTTCTAGCACAGATACGCAGTATTTT. It codes for CASRDISSTDTQYF.

The CDR3 region is CASSWTSAETQYF. The CDR3 DNA reads as TGTGCCAGCAGTTGGACTAGCGCGGAGACCCAGTACTTC. The chain combines TRBV2 with TRBJ2-5; 9 bases fit TRBD2. The CDR3 loop spans 13 amino acids. The germline CDR1 and CDR2 sequences are SNHLY and FYNNEI. The junction had 3 bases not matched to a gene; V was cut back by 5 bases and J by 5 bases.

This chain joins TRBV29-1 and TRBJ2-5; D perhaps matches TRBD1 (5 bases). Near its end, the DNA agrees better with TRBJ2-7, so the J call may be wrong. The CDR3 length is 18 residues. Germline loops: CDR1 SQVTM, CDR2 ANQGSEA. CDR3 nucleotides: TGCAGCGTTGAGGCGGTAGCAGGGTCGTTTTCGGAACGGTACGAGCAGTACTTC. Translated: CSVEAVAGSFSERYEQYF.

V gene TRBV7-9 combines with J gene TRBJ2-3; no clear D gene. Trimming took 5 bases from V and 2 from J, leaving 8 bases between them. The CDR3 extends over 13 amino acids. Germline loops: CDR1 SEHNR, CDR2 FQNEAQ (reference sequence). Here the CDR3 DNA reads TGTGCCAGCAGCCCCTGGCCCACAGATACGCAGTATTTT. It specifies CASSPWPTDTQYF.

J is TRBJ2-7 and V is TRBV11-3; possibly TRBD2 for D (6 bases). V lost 5 bases, J lost 4 bases, and 12 bases lay in between. Germline lookup yields CDR1 SGHNT and CDR2 YENEEA. The CDR3 runs to 13 residues. CDR3 coding DNA: TGTGCCAGCAGCCGAGGGACTGAATACGAGCAGTACTTC. This codes for CASSRGTEYEQYF. Filled out from reference TRBV11-3 and TRBJ2-7, the complete variable domain reads EAGVVQSPRYKIIEKKQPVAFWCNPISGHNTLYWYLQNLGQGPELLIRYENEEAVDDSQLPKDRFSAERLKGVDSTLKIQPAELGDSAVYLCASSRGTEYEQYFGPGTRLTVT.

This clone has a handful of counts. CDR3 residues: CASSLSTADTEAFF. CDR3 sequence (DNA): TGTGCCAGCAGTTTATCAACGGCGGACACTGAAGCTTTCTTT. This chain connects TRBV6-4 to TRBJ1-1; D gene uncertain. Deletions cut 5 bases from V and 3 bases from J, with 13 bases between. CDR3 length equals 14 residues. The V gene's germline CDR1 is MRHNA and CDR2 SNTAGT.

The chain joins TRBV5-6 to TRBJ2-7, with D maybe TRBD2 (6 bases). There are 16 residues in the CDR3. Germline CDR1 and CDR2: SGHDT and YYEEEE. V was cut by 4 bases and J by 0 bases, with 17 bases left in between. CDR3 sequence: CASSPRRGKGSYEQYF. The CDR3 nucleotides read TGTGCCAGCAGCCCGAGGCGGGGTAAGGGCTCCTACGAGCAGTACTTC.

The V call is TRBV6-6, the J call TRBJ2-7; D gene ambiguous. Per the germline V gene, CDR1 is MNHNY and CDR2 is SVGAGI (reference sequence). The V gene lost 4 bases and the J gene lost 12 bases, with 16 bases spanning the gap. This CDR3 has 12 residues. CDR3 DNA: TGTGCCAGCAGTTTTTCGACCGGGTATGGGTACTTC. Protein: CASSFSTGYGYF.

This sequence joins TRBV5-1 and TRBJ2-7, with TRBD2 matching over 13 bases. V lost 5 bases, J lost 2 bases, and 13 bases stayed unmatched. This CDR3 spans 18 amino acids. Per the germline V gene, CDR1 is SGHRS and CDR2 is YFSETQ. The CDR3 here is CASSSQGQGLAGPYEQYF. The CDR3 nucleotides are TGCGCCAGCAGTTCACAGGGTCAGGGACTAGCGGGGCCCTACGAGCAGTACTTC.

The chain carries TRBV5-4 and TRBJ1-3, with 7 nucleotides matching TRBD1. The V gene end was trimmed by 4 bases and the J gene end by 0 bases; junction bases not matched to a gene: 7. The CDR3 contains 16 residues. Germline assignment: CDR1 SGHNT and CDR2 YYREEE (reference sequence). CDR3 bases: TGTGCCAGCAGCAAGGACAGGTCGGGCTCTGGAAACACCATATATTTT. Protein sequence: CASSKDRSGSGNTIYF.

In this sample, this clone turned up a few times. The chain joins TRBV4-1 to TRBJ2-1, with a tentative D call TRBD2 (5 bases). V lost 3 bases and J 5 bases, leaving 8 bases between the germline ends. Germline CDR1 and CDR2: MGHRA and YSYEKL. The CDR3 length is 13 residues. The DNA of the CDR3 is TGCGCCAGCAGCCATCCGGGAAACAATGAGCAGTTCTTC. It is translated as CASSHPGNNEQFF.

The rearrangement joins TRBV27 to TRBJ1-2, with a tentative D call TRBD1 (5 bases). This CDR3 comprises 13 residues. The V and J ends lost 6 bases and 4 bases respectively, with 12 bases between them. Germline values: CDR1 MNHEY, CDR2 SMNVEV (reference sequence). The CDR3 region is CASRMGQSYGYTF. In DNA, the CDR3 is TGTGCCAGCAGAATGGGGCAGTCCTATGGCTACACCTTC.

The chain joins TRBV12-5 to TRBJ2-3; D possibly corresponds to TRBD1 (7 bases). CDR1 and CDR2 (germline): LGHNT, FRNRAP. The CDR3 totals 16 residues. V was clipped by 7 bases and J by 5 bases, with 22 bases between them. CDR3 amino acids: CASAQGVGDLGDTQYF. As DNA, the CDR3 is TGTGCTAGTGCTCAGGGGGTCGGGGACTTAGGAGATACGCAGTATTTT.

The genes are TRBV6-1 and TRBJ1-5; 8 bases fit TRBD1. Trimming at V came to 4 bases and at J to 0 bases, leaving 8 bases not matched to a gene. CDR1 and CDR2 (germline): MNHNS, SASEGT. The CDR3 has 17 residues. CDR3 coding DNA: TGTGCCAGCAGTGCCTGGACAGGGACTAATAGCAATCAGCCCCAGCATTTT. Translation gives CASSAWTGTNSNQPQHF.

The table lists this clone with a few counts. The DNA of the CDR3 is TGTGCCAGCTCACCGCCTTTCACGGGACAGAGCTATCAGCCCCAGCATTTT. Amino acid sequence: CASSPPFTGQSYQPQHF. The genes are TRBV18 and TRBJ1-5; 7 bases map to TRBD1. With 3 bases clipped from V and 5 bases from J, the junction kept 13 bases outside the gene matches. The CDR3 runs 17 residues. Germline V gene lookup returns CDR1 KGHSH and CDR2 LQKENI.